This TCR beta chain was found in a study of CXCR3-negative and CXCR3-positive naive CD8 T cells. Concerning this clonotype itself: Antigen: not known.

Regarding the study as a whole: In naive cells, CXCR3-negative and CXCR3-positive subsets had similar TRBV-TRBJ usage; memory cells differed. More hydrophobic TRB CDR3s were found in CXCR3-positive naive cells than in CXCR3-negative naive cells.

The naive CD8+ gate required CD45RO-CCR7+CD27+CD95- phenotype. CDR1 and CDR2 (germline): SGHRS, YFSETQ. There are 16 residues in the CDR3. In preparing the TRB cDNA libraries, 5' RACE with UMI labels was used. TCRdb reanalyzed the 5' RACE reads and collapses them to one entry per CDR3 protein, without DNA. The record lists tens of thousands of distinct CDR3 sequences, of which the ten most abundant hold approximately 0.58%. The gene calls are TRBV5-1 and TRBJ2-5. This receptor was obtained from a human donor in good health. Some clones in this sample may be carry-over from other donors' samples. Sequences were obtained from naive CXCR3+ CD8+ T cells from blood. Described subset: CD45RO-CCR7+CD27+CD95- naive CD8+ T cells expressing CXCR3 (TNR3+). The CDR3 sequence: CASSLEPYKPKETQYF.